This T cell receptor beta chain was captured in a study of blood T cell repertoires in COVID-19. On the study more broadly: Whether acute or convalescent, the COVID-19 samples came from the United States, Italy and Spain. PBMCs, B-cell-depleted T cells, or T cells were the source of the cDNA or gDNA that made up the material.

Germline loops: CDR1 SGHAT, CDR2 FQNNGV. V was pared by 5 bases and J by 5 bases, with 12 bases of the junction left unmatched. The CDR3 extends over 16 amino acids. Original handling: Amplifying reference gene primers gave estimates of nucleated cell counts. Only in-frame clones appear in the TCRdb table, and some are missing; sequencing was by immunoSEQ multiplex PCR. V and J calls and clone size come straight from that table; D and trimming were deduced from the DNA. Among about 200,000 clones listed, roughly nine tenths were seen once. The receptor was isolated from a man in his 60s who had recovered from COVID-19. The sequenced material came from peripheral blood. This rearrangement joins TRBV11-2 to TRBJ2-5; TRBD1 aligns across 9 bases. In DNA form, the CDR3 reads TGTGCCAGCAGCCCTGGAACAGGGGGCAATTGGGAGACCCAGTACTTC. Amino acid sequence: CASSPGTGGNWETQYF.